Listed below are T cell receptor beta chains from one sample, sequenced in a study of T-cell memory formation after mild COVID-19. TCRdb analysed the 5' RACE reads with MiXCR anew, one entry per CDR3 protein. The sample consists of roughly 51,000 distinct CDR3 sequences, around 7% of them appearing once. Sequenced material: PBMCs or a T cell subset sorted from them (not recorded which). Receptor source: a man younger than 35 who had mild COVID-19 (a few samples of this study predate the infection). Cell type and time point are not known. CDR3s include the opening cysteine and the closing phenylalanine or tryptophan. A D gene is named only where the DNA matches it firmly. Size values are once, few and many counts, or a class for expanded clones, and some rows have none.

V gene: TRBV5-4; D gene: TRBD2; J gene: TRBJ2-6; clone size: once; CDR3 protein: CASSPQWGSGDRSGANVLTF; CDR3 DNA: TGTGCCAGCAGCCCCCAGTGGGGTAGCGGGGACCGCTCTGGGGCCAACGTCCTGACTTTC
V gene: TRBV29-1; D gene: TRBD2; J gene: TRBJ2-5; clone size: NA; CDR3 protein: CSASKLAGEETQYF; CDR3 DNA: TGCAGCGCCTCTAAACTAGCGGGGGAAGAGACCCAGTACTTC
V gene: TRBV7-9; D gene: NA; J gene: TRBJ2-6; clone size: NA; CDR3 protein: CASSTTTVRNSGANVLTF; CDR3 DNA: TGTGCCAGCAGCACCACTACGGTTAGGAACTCTGGGGCCAACGTCCTGACTTTC
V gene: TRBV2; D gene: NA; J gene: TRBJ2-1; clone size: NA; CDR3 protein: CASRSFVRAGNNEQFF; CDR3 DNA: TGTGCCAGCAGGTCCTTTGTCAGGGCAGGGAACAATGAGCAGTTCTTC
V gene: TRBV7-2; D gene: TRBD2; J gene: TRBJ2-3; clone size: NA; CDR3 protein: CAISSPIAGGTDTQYF; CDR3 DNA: TGTGCCATCAGCTCTCCCATAGCGGGGGGGACAGATACGCAGTATTTT
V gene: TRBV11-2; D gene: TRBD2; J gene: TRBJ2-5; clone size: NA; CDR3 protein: CASSKASGEQETQYF; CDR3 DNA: TGTGCCAGCAGCAAGGCTAGCGGGGAACAAGAGACCCAGTACTTC
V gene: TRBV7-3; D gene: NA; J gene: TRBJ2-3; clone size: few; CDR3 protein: CASSLTDGGRDTQYF; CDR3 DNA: TGTGCCAGCAGCTTAACCGACGGGGGGCGAGATACGCAGTATTTT
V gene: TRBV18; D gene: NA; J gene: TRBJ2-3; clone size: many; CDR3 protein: CASSTSDHPGDTQYF; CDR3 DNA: TGTGCCAGCTCTACCTCGGACCATCCTGGAGATACGCAGTATTTT
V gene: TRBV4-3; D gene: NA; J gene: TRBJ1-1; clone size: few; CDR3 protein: CASSHHRQEATEAFF; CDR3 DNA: TGCGCCAGCAGCCATCATAGACAGGAGGCCACTGAAGCTTTCTTT
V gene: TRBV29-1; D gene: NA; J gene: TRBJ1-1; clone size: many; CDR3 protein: CSVAGSTEAFF; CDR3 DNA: TGCAGCGTTGCGGGGAGCACTGAAGCTTTCTTT
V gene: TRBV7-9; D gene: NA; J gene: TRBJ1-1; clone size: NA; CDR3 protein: CASSTGLNTEAFF; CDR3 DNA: TGTGCCAGCAGCACGGGGTTGAACACTGAAGCTTTCTTT
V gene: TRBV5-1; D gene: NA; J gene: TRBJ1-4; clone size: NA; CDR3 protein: CASSLQGADEKLFF; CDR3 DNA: TGCGCCAGCAGCCTTCAGGGTGCAGATGAAAAACTGTTTTTT
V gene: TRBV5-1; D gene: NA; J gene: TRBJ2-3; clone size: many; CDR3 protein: CASSLALVADTQYF; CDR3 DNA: TGCGCCAGCAGCTTGGCCCTAGTGGCAGATACGCAGTATTTT
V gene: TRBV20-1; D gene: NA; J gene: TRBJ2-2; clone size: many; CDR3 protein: CSARDPTGELFF; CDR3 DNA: TGCAGTGCTAGAGATCCCACCGGGGAGCTGTTTTTT
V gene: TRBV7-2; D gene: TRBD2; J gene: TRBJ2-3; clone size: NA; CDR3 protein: CASSFTGTSGPVADTQYF; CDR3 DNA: TGTGCCAGCAGCTTCACCGGGACTAGCGGTCCCGTGGCGGATACGCAGTATTTT
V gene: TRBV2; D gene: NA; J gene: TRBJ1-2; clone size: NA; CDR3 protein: CASSFGQLYGYTF; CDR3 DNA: TGTGCCAGCAGTTTCGGACAGCTCTATGGCTACACCTTC
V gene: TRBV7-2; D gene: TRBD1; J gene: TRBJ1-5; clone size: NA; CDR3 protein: CASTLGQYQPQHF; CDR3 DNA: TGTGCCAGCACCTTGGGACAGTATCAGCCCCAGCATTTT
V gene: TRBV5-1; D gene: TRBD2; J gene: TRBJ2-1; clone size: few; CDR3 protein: CASSLSGGSNYYNEQFF; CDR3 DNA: TGCGCCAGCAGCCTGTCGGGGGGGTCGAACTACTACAATGAGCAGTTCTTC
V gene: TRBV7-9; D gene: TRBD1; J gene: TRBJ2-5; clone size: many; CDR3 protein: CASSSRGPETQYF; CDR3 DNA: TGTGCCAGCAGCTCAAGGGGGCCGGAGACCCAGTACTTC
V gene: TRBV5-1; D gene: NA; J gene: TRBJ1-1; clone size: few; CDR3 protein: CASTPDSQNTEAFF; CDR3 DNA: TGCGCCAGCACCCCAGACAGCCAGAACACTGAAGCTTTCTTT
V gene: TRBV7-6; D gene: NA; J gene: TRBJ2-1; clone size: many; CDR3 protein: CASSFVEGSYNEQFF; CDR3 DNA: TGTGCCAGCAGCTTCGTAGAGGGATCCTACAATGAGCAGTTCTTC
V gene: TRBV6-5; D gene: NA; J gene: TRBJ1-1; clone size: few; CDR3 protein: CASSYLVDTEAFF; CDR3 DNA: TGTGCCAGCAGTTATCTTGTGGACACTGAAGCTTTCTTT
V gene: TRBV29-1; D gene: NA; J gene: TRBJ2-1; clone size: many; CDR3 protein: CSVEDTQNSYNEQFF; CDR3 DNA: TGCAGCGTTGAAGACACGCAAAACTCCTACAATGAGCAGTTCTTC
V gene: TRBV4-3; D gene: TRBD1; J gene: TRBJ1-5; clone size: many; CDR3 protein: CASSQTDRDQPQHF; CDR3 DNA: TGCGCCAGCAGCCAGACTGACAGGGACCAGCCCCAGCATTTT
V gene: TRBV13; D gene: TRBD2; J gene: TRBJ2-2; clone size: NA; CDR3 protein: CASRKAGSNTGELFF; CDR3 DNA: TGTGCCAGCAGAAAAGCGGGGTCGAACACCGGGGAGCTGTTTTTT
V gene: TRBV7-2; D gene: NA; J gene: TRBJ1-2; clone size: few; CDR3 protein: CASGTGQNYGYTF; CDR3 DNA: TGTGCCAGCGGAACGGGCCAGAATTATGGCTACACCTTC
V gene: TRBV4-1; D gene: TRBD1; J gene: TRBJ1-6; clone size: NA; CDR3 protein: CASSPLGQHSPLHF; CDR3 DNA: TGCGCCAGCAGCCCCCTGGGACAGCATTCACCCCTCCACTTT
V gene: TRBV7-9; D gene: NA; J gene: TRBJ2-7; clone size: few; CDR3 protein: CASSSAPSEQYF; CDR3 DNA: TGTGCCAGCAGCTCGGCCCCCTCCGAGCAGTACTTC
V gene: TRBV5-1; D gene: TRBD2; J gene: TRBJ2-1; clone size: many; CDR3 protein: CASRSGTNLGNEQFF; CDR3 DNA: TGCGCCAGCAGGTCCGGGACTAACTTAGGCAATGAGCAGTTCTTC
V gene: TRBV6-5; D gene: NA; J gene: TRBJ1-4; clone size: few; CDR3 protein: CASSYDRGIGKLFF; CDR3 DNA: TGTGCCAGCAGTTACGACCGGGGGATAGGAAAACTGTTTTTT
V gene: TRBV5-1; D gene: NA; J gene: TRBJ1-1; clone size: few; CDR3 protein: CASSLGPTGFGEAFF; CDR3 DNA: TGCGCCAGCAGCTTGGGACCTACAGGGTTCGGTGAAGCTTTCTTT
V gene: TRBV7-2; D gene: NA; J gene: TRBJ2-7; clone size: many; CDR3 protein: CASSWRDYEQYF; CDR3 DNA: TGTGCCAGCAGCTGGCGAGACTACGAGCAGTACTTC
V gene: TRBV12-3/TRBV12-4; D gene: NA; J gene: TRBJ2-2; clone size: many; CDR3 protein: CASSFRVGAGELFF; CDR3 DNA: TGTGCCAGCAGTTTCCGGGTAGGGGCCGGGGAGCTGTTTTTT
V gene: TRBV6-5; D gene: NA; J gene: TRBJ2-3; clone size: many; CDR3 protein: CASSYSKPLRGRDTQYF; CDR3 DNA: TGTGCCAGCAGTTACTCGAAACCCCTTCGTGGAAGAGATACGCAGTATTTT
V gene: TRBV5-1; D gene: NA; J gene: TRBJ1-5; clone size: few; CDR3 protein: CASSAEGGTNQPQHF; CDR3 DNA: TGCGCCAGCAGCGCCGAGGGAGGCACCAATCAGCCCCAGCATTTT
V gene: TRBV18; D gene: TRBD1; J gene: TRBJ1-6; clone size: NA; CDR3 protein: CASSMGQGKNSPLHF; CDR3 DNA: TGTGCCAGCTCCATGGGACAGGGGAAAAATTCACCCCTCCACTTT
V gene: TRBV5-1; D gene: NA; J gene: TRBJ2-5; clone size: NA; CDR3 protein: CASYGSKETQYF; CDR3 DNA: TGCGCCAGCTACGGTTCCAAAGAGACCCAGTACTTC
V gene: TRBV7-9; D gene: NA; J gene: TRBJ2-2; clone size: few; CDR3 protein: CASSLGRGKTGELFF; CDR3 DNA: TGTGCCAGCAGCTTGGGCAGGGGTAAAACCGGGGAGCTGTTTTTT
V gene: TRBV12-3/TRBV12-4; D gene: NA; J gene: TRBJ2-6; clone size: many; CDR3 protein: CASSSSSGANVLTF; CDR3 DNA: TGTGCCAGCAGTTCCAGCTCTGGGGCCAACGTCCTGACTTTC
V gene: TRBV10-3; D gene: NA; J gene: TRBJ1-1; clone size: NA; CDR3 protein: CAIKRGNTEAFF; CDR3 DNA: TGTGCCATCAAAAGGGGGAACACTGAAGCTTTCTTT
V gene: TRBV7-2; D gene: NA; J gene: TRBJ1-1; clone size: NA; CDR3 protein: CASSRSRGASLAEAFF; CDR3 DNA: TGTGCCAGCAGCCGCTCCCGGGGGGCTTCTTTGGCTGAAGCTTTCTTT
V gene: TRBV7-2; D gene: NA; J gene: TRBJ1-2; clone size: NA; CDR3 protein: CTSSLGGANYGYTF; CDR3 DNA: TGTACCAGCAGCTTAGGGGGAGCTAACTATGGCTACACCTTC
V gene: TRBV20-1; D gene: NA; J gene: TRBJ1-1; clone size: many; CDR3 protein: CSARVLGQNTEAFF; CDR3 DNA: TGCAGTGCTAGAGTCCTAGGACAGAACACTGAAGCTTTCTTT
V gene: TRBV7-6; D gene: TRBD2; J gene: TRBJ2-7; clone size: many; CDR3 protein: CASSSQRGGLNEQYF; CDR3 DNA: TGTGCCAGCAGCTCTCAGCGGGGGGGCCTCAACGAGCAGTACTTC
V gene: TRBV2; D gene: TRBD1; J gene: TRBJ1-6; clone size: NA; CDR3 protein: CASGGQSENSPLHF; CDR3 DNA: TGTGCCAGCGGGGGACAGTCTGAAAATTCACCCCTCCACTTT
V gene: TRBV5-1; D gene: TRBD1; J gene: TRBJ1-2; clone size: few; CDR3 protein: CASSMDRGYWTF; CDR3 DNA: TGCGCCAGCAGCATGGACAGGGGATACTGGACCTTC